This T cell receptor (beta chain) was retrieved from a study of human versus mouse CDR3 diversity and MHC coevolution. Study findings and constraints: Most of the three human donors had the lowest clonal inequality.

CDR3 length: 15 amino acids. Trimming removed 7 bases from V and 0 bases from J; junction bases left unmatched: 8. Germline CDR1 LNHDA, CDR2 SQIVND (reference sequence). Generated by immunoSEQ multiplex PCR, the TCRdb table keeps only in-frame clones and is missing some. The sample lists about 83,000 clones, about nine tenths occurring once. As for this clone: Its specificity is not known.

This chain links TRBV19 with TRBJ1-1, with TRBD1 matching 7 bases. This TCR was recovered from a person aged 25 to 69 in good health. Sequenced sample: naive CD4+ T cells from blood. Subset of the sample: CD45RO-negative CD62L-positive naive CD4 T cells. The CDR3 region has the DNA TGTGCCAGTATGCGGCAGGGGGGAATGAACACTGAAGCTTTCTTT. Translated: CASMRQGGMNTEAFF.